Sequencing of this T cell receptor beta chain was carried out in a study of cytomegalovirus exposure and HLA in healthy donors. Points from the study as a whole: Most subjects' HLA-A and HLA-B alleles were reportedly predicted from TCR beta sequences.

This clone was picked up one time. Antigen unknown. The PCR contained 60 Vbeta and 13 Jbeta primers. Sequencing was performed with immunoSEQ multiplex PCR; in TCRdb, only in-frame clones are kept and a portion is missing. The sample holds 99,000 or so clones, over 60% seen once. The CDR3 consists of 15 residues. Germline V gene data show CDR1 as SEHNR and CDR2 as FQNEAQ (reference sequence). Trimming left V 5 bases short and J 4 bases short, with 15 bases between. The genes are TRBV7-9 and TRBJ2-1, with TRBD1 as a possible D gene (7 bases). The specimen sequenced was PBMCs. This receptor was taken from a man aged 60-69 years in good health and CMV-seropositive. The CDR3 DNA reads TGTGCCAGCAGCCCCCGGGGGACAGAGTACAATGAGCAGTTCTTC. Translating gives CASSPRGTEYNEQFF. Complete variable domain (other parts from reference TRBV7-9 and TRBJ2-1): DTGVSQNPRHKITKRGQNVTFRCDPISEHNRLYWYRQTLGQGPEFLTYFQNEAQLEKSRLLSDRFSAERPKGSFSTLEIQRTEQGDSAMYLCASSPRGTEYNEQFFGPGTRLTVL.